Shown below are 9 T cell receptor beta chains from a single sample sequenced in a study of T-cell memory formation after mild COVID-19. From the 5' RACE reads, TCRdb called clonotypes with MiXCR, one entry per CDR3 protein. The sample carries 300,000 to 400,000 distinct CDR3 sequences, around 28% recorded once. The sample consisted of PBMCs or a T cell subset sorted from them (not recorded which). The source of these receptors is an adult woman who had mild COVID-19 (a few samples of this study predate the infection). Cell type and time point are not known.

This chain joins TRBV7-9 and TRBJ1-1; 9 bases align to TRBD1. CDR3 length: 15 amino acids. The trim removed 5 bases at V and 4 bases at J, leaving 8 bases unmatched. Germline assignment: CDR1 SEHNR and CDR2 FQNEAQ (reference sequence). CDR3 sequence reads: CASSATGGAGTEAFF. The CDR3 bases are TGTGCCAGCAGCGCTACAGGGGGCGCGGGCACTGAAGCTTTCTTT.

The genes are TRBV18 and TRBJ2-7; the match to TRBD1 covers 12 bases. V was pared by 1 base and J by 5 bases, with 6 bases of the junction left unmatched. This CDR3 region has 16 residues. CDR1 and CDR2 from the germline V gene are KGHSH and LQKENI. The DNA of the CDR3 is TGTGCCAGCTCACCACGGGGCGGGACAGGGGGCGACGAGCAGTACTTC. As protein: CASSPRGGTGGDEQYF.

This clonotype was seen a few times. The chain couples TRBV7-3 to TRBJ2-5; 7 bases align to TRBD1. This CDR3 contains 15 residues. The ends lost 5 bases at V and 5 bases at J; junction bases unmatched: 11. Germline V gives CDR1 SGHTA, CDR2 FQGTGA. For the CDR3, the DNA is TGTGCCAGCAGCCCGGAAGCAGGGGGAATGGAGACCCAGTACTTC. Translated: CASSPEAGGMETQYF.

The CDR3 spells CASSLDGTEAFF. CDR3 in DNA: TGTGCCAGCAGCTTAGATGGGACTGAAGCTTTCTTT. This sequence joins TRBV7-9 and TRBJ1-1; no reliable D call. The germline V and J ends were trimmed by 1 base and 5 bases, with 5 bases remaining between them. This CDR3 region has 12 residues. The germline V gene encodes CDR1 SEHNR and CDR2 FQNEAQ (reference sequence).

The V gene is TRBV6-6, the J gene TRBJ2-7; 9 bases align to TRBD1. Germline CDR1 is MNHNY and CDR2 is SVGAGI (reference sequence). The V gene end was trimmed by 10 bases and the J gene end by 2 bases; junction bases not matched to a gene: 6. CDR3 length: 13 amino acids. The CDR3 sequence is CATRDRVTYEQYF. DNA of the CDR3: TGTGCCACCCGGGACAGGGTGACCTACGAGCAGTACTTC.

The rearrangement uses TRBV11-2 and TRBJ2-5; D call uncertain. This CDR3 contains 13 residues. V shed 5 bases and J shed 7 bases, with 14 bases lying between them. Per the germline V gene, CDR1 is SGHAT and CDR2 is FQNNGV. The CDR3 DNA follows: TGTGCCAGCAGCCTGAGAGACCCTGTGACCCAGTACTTC. Protein product: CASSLRDPVTQYF.

This clonotype was seen more than once but under ten times. The chain has TRBV20-1 and TRBJ2-3, with 7 bases lining up with TRBD1. There are 15 residues in the CDR3. With V trimmed by 1 base and J by 4 bases, 8 bases remained unmatched. Germline CDR1 DFQATT, CDR2 SNEGSKA (reference sequence). The CDR3 DNA reads TGCAGTGCTAGAGTAACCGGGACAGCGGCAGATACGCAGTATTTT. Translated, it gives CSARVTGTAADTQYF.

This clonotype was seen only a few times. The chain employs TRBV5-1 and TRBJ2-3, with 14 bases matching TRBD2. This CDR3 has 19 residues. Germline V gives CDR1 SGHRS, CDR2 YFSETQ. J was trimmed by 4 bases and V by 2 bases; bases with no gene match: 12. The CDR3 loop reads CASSFRPTSGRAGSDTQYF. In DNA, the CDR3 is TGCGCCAGCAGCTTCCGTCCGACTAGCGGGAGGGCCGGTTCAGATACGCAGTATTTT. The entire variable domain, with the rest obtained from reference TRBV5-1 and TRBJ2-3, is as follows: KAGVTQTPRYLIKTRGQQVTLSCSPISGHRSVSWYQQTPGQGLQFLFEYFSETQRNKGNFPGRFSGRQFSNSRSEMNVSTLELGDSALYLCASSFRPTSGRAGSDTQYFGPGTRLTVL.

This clonotype was observed a handful of times. This chain uses TRBV7-9 with TRBJ2-7; D call uncertain. Trimming took 2 bases from V and 6 from J, leaving 8 bases between them. This CDR3 region has 12 residues. Germline V lookup: CDR1 SEHNR, CDR2 FQNEAQ (reference sequence). This CDR3 reads CASSLSVFEQYF. The CDR3 bases are TGTGCCAGCAGCTTATCGGTTTTCGAGCAGTACTTC.